Sequencing of this T cell receptor (beta chain) was carried out in a study of cytomegalovirus exposure and HLA in healthy donors. V lost 0 bases to trimming and J lost 1 base; unmatched junction nucleotides: 4. CDR3 length equals 16 residues. In germline, CDR1 is MNHEY, CDR2 SVGAGI. With 60 Vbeta and 13 Jbeta primers, the PCR was carried out. The table came from immunoSEQ multiplex PCR; TCRdb's copy has only in-frame clones and leaves some out. Among approximately 90,000 clones listed, about 63% were seen once. Material: PBMCs. This receptor was obtained from a woman in her 30s in good health and CMV-seronegative. The gene calls are TRBV6-5 and TRBJ2-7, with 9 positions matching TRBD2. The CDR3 reads CASSYSRLAASYEQYF. CDR3 in DNA: TGTGCCAGCAGTTACTCGCGACTAGCGGCTTCCTACGAGCAGTACTTC.